What follows are 19 T cell receptor beta chains derived from one specimen sequenced in a study of blood T cell repertoires in COVID-19 (dated by TCRdb to the early 2020s). To prepare the library, the immunoSEQ multiplex PCR assay was applied. TCRdb stores this immuneACCESS table with in-frame sequences only. Part of the clones is absent; in the studies checked, under half of the shortfall reflects unresolved V genes, and no reason is known for the rest. The sample yields about 290,000 clones; 86% were counted once. Around 3% of the sample rests with the top ten. Specimen: peripheral blood. These receptors originate from a woman in her thirties with active or convalescent COVID-19.

Details on this clone: The germline gene is not matched at one end of the junction; a read error may be the cause. The rearrangement uses TRBV7-8 and TRBJ1-3, with 9 bases matching TRBD1. CDR1 is SGHVS, CDR2 FQNEAQ, per germline. This CDR3 spans 15 amino acids. CDR3 coding DNA: TGTGCCAGCAGCTTAGCGAGAGGGGGACAGGGCTCAATGAATTTT. Encoded protein: CASSLARGGQGSMNF. Together with reference TRBV7-8 and TRBJ1-3, the CDR3 gives the full variable domain: GAGVSQSPRYKVAKRGQDVALRCDPISGHVSLFWYQQALGQGPEFLTYFQNEAQLDKSGLPSDRFFAERPEGSVSTLKIQRTQQEDSAVYLCASSLARGGQGSMNFGEGSWLTVV.

The chain is built from TRBV2 and TRBJ1-4; TRBD1 matches at 10 bases. V lost 4 bases and J lost 5; bases outside the gene matches: 4. This CDR3 is 15 amino acids long. Germline V lookup: CDR1 SNHLY, CDR2 FYNNEI. The CDR3 loop is CASSATGGTNEKLFF. The DNA for the CDR3 is TGTGCCAGCAGTGCGACAGGGGGCACCAATGAAAAACTGTTTTTT.

V usage is TRBV11-1 and J usage is TRBJ1-1; D is undetermined. Trimming took 5 bases from V and 0 from J, leaving 7 bases between them. This CDR3 has 13 residues. CDR1 is SGHAT, CDR2 FQDESV, per germline (reference sequence). The CDR3 DNA follows: TGTGCCAGCAGCACGCAGTTGAACACTGAAGCTTTCTTT. Translating gives CASSTQLNTEAFF. The entire variable domain, with the rest obtained from reference TRBV11-1 and TRBJ1-1, is as follows: EAEVAQSPRYKITEKSQAVAFWCDPISGHATLYWYRQILGQGPELLVQFQDESVVDDSQLPKDRFSAERLKGVDSTLKIQPAELGDSAMYLCASSTQLNTEAFFGQGTRLTVV.

V usage is TRBV28 and J usage is TRBJ1-6; D remains unclear. Germline V CDR1 and CDR2: MDHEN, SYDVKM. This CDR3 is 15 amino acids long. V was pared by 2 bases and J by 10 bases, with 15 bases between. The chain's CDR3 is CASSLTDEYRSPLHF. In DNA, the CDR3 is TGTGCCAGCAGTTTAACAGACGAGTATCGATCACCCCTCCACTTT.

The chain combines TRBV7-9 with TRBJ1-5; 7 nucleotides agree with TRBD1. After removal of 5 bases from V and 2 bases from J, the junction contained 6 bases not matched to a gene. Per the germline V gene, CDR1 is SEHNR and CDR2 is FQNEAQ (reference sequence). The CDR3 runs 15 residues. The CDR3 sequence: CASSQDRVGNQPQHF. The DNA for the CDR3 is TGTGCCAGCAGCCAAGACAGGGTGGGCAATCAGCCCCAGCATTTT.

CDR3 protein: CSASGTGSTDTQYF. The CDR3 DNA reads TGCAGTGCTAGTGGGACAGGGAGTACAGATACGCAGTATTTT. V usage is TRBV20-1 and J usage is TRBJ2-3; 9 bases are a match to TRBD1. The CDR3 is 14 residues long. Germline CDR1 reads DFQATT; CDR2 reads SNEGSKA (reference sequence). J was trimmed by 3 bases and V by 3 bases; bases with no gene match: 4.

As concerns this clone: Different DNA sequences within this sample yield the same CDR3. The V call is TRBV5-1, the J call TRBJ1-1; 7 positions match TRBD1. Per germline, CDR1 SGHRS and CDR2 YFSETQ. The CDR3 is 13 residues long. The ends lost 3 bases at V and 1 base at J; junction bases unmatched: 0. The CDR3 region has the DNA TGCGCCAGCAGCTGGGACAGGAACACTGAAGCTTTCTTT. It translates to CASSWDRNTEAFF.

The V gene is TRBV29-1, the J gene TRBJ2-1, with unresolved D. The CDR3 has 13 residues. Germline V CDR1 and CDR2: SQVTM, ANQGSEA. V lost 3 bases and J 0 bases, leaving 6 bases between the germline ends. The CDR3 region has the DNA TGCAGCGTTGAGGGCCTCTCCTACAATGAGCAGTTCTTC. Encoded protein: CSVEGLSYNEQFF.

The sample holds one count of this clone. V is TRBV28 and J is TRBJ2-1; TRBD2 might be the D (6 bases). Trimming stripped 3 bases from V and 4 bases from J, with 7 bases between. Germline CDR1 and CDR2: MDHEN and SYDVKM. The CDR3 contains 13 residues. This chain's CDR3 is CASSFGGYNEQFF. For the CDR3, the DNA is TGTGCCAGCAGTTTTGGGGGGTACAATGAGCAGTTCTTC.

The CDR3 is CASSLVVGQSTGTYNSPLHF. The CDR3, as DNA: TGCGCCAGCAGCCTTGTGGTGGGACAGTCCACAGGCACCTATAATTCACCCCTCCACTTT. The gene calls are TRBV4-1 and TRBJ1-6, with TRBD1 identical over 7 bases. CDR3 size: 20 residues. The ends lost 4 bases at V and 2 bases at J; junction bases unmatched: 17. Germline CDR1 MGHRA, CDR2 YSYEKL.

J is TRBJ1-5 and V is TRBV2, with 9 bases matching TRBD1. The CDR3 contains 13 residues. Germline CDR1 SNHLY, CDR2 FYNNEI. Trimming at V came to 9 bases and at J to 5 bases, leaving 5 bases not matched to a gene. In nucleotides, the CDR3 is TGTGCCAGTAATTGGGACAGGGATCAGCCCCAGCATTTT. It codes for CASNWDRDQPQHF.

The V gene is TRBV4-3, the J gene TRBJ1-1; a possible D gene is TRBD1 (6 bases). Trimming removed 3 bases from V and 3 bases from J, with 14 bases in between. In germline, CDR1 is LGHNA, CDR2 YSLEER. The CDR3 has 15 amino acids. CDR3 in DNA: TGCGCCAGCAGCCAGACAGGTATTAGGGACACTGAAGCTTTCTTT. Protein: CASSQTGIRDTEAFF.

The CDR3 region is CASSLGAIPYGYTF. CDR3 DNA: TGTGCCAGCAGCTTGGGAGCTATACCCTATGGCTACACCTTC. The chain combines TRBV5-6 with TRBJ1-2; no clear D. V was shortened by 0 bases and J by 4 bases, with 10 bases between the two germline ends. This CDR3 spans 14 amino acids. Per germline, CDR1 SGHDT and CDR2 YYEEEE.

The rearrangement uses TRBV10-3 and TRBJ2-5; 10 nucleotides agree with TRBD2. This CDR3 has 16 residues. CDR1 is ENHRY, CDR2 SYGVKD, per germline. V shed 4 bases and J 1 base; nucleotides not matched to a gene: 6. This chain's CDR3 is CAISGPAGGLQETQYF. CDR3 bases: TGTGCCATCAGTGGTCCAGCGGGGGGGCTCCAAGAGACCCAGTACTTC.

This chain links TRBV29-1 with TRBJ1-3; D not resolved. V was trimmed by 3 bases and J by 7 bases, leaving 10 bases between them. The length of the CDR3 is 12 residues. Germline CDR1 and CDR2: SQVTM and ANQGSEA. CDR3 loop: CSVEGAWNTIYF. For the CDR3, the DNA is TGCAGCGTTGAGGGAGCGTGGAACACCATATATTTT.

The gene calls are TRBV3-1 (or the pseudogene TRBV3-2) and TRBJ1-2, with D maybe TRBD1 (6 bases). The V gene's germline CDR1 is LGHDT and CDR2 YNNKEL (reference sequence). The CDR3 spans 15 residues. Trimming removed 0 bases from V and 8 bases from J, with 16 bases in between. The CDR3: CASSQEGPGTKGYTF. The CDR3 DNA sequence: TGTGCCAGCAGCCAAGAAGGGCCAGGGACAAAAGGCTACACCTTC.

The J gene is TRBJ1-2, the V gene TRBV12-3 or TRBV12-4; tentative D call: TRBD1 (5 bases). V was shortened by 5 bases and J by 8 bases, with 9 bases between the two germline ends. This CDR3 region has 11 residues. In nucleotides, the CDR3 is TGTGCCAGCAGTGATCGGGGGGGCTACACCTTC. Its protein is CASSDRGGYTF.

A few counts support this clone. The V call is TRBV2, the J call TRBJ2-7; maybe TRBD1 (6 bases). The V and J ends lost 6 bases and 2 bases respectively, with 11 bases between them. This CDR3 region has 13 residues. The germline CDR1 and CDR2 sequences are SNHLY and FYNNEI. The CDR3 nucleotides read TGTGCCAGCAGCGGACAGCTCGCCTACGAGCAGTACTTC. Protein sequence: CASSGQLAYEQYF.

The chain carries TRBV4-1 and TRBJ2-3, with TRBD2 matching over 7 bases. Looked up from germline, CDR1 is MGHRA and CDR2 is YSYEKL. This CDR3 is 14 amino acids long. Trimming removed 2 bases from V and 2 bases from J; junction bases left unmatched: 1. The CDR3 bases are TGCGCCAGCAGCCAAACTAGCGCCACAGATACGCAGTATTTT. Its protein product is CASSQTSATDTQYF.